The 16 T cell receptor beta chains below were found in one sample sequenced in a study of shared clonotypes between healthy human individuals. CD45RO negativity and positive selection for CCR7 defined naive CD8 cells, a population that excluded terminally differentiated effector memory CD45RA+ cells. The method was immunoSEQ multiplex PCR; TCRdb's version includes in-frame clones alone and lacks a portion of them. The top ten hold around 0.097% of the sample, which has about 590,000 clones, roughly 95% seen once. Sequencing used naive CD8+ T cells sorted from blood. These receptors all come from a woman aged 30 to 39 in good health.

As for this clone: Other DNA sequences in this specimen translate into the identical CDR3. The gene calls are TRBV27 and TRBJ2-6; D perhaps matches TRBD2 (6 bases). The V end lost 2 bases, the J end lost 1 base, and 9 bases lay between the germline ends. Germline V gene data show CDR1 as MNHEY and CDR2 as SMNVEV (reference sequence). The CDR3 is 16 amino acids. As DNA, the CDR3 is TGTGCCAGCAGTTTAATTGGGGGGTCTGGGGCCAACGTCCTGACTTTC. Translation gives CASSLIGGSGANVLTF. The full variable domain, completed using reference TRBV27 and TRBJ2-6, is EAQVTQNPRYLITVTGKKLTVTCSQNMNHEYMSWYRQDPGLGLRQIYYSMNVEVTDKGDVPEGYKVSRKEKRNFPLILESPSPNQTSLYFCASSLIGGSGANVLTFGAGSRLTVL.

This sequence joins TRBV7-9 and TRBJ2-3; 8 positions agree with TRBD2. The CDR3 is 16 amino acids. CDR1 SEHNR and CDR2 FQNEAQ come from the germline V gene (reference sequence). The ends lost 8 bases at V and 4 bases at J; junction bases unmatched: 14. CDR3 bases: TGTGCCAGCTCCGCGGGAGCGGGAGTTGGATCAGATACGCAGTATTTT. Protein sequence: CASSAGAGVGSDTQYF.

The chain recombines TRBV5-5 with TRBJ1-1; 7 positions match TRBD1. Per germline, CDR1 SGHKS and CDR2 YYEKEE (reference sequence). V was clipped by 4 bases and J by 4 bases; unmatched bases: 7. CDR3 length equals 14 residues. The DNA for the CDR3 is TGTGCCAGCAGCGCCAGGGGGATTGGCACTGAAGCTTTCTTT. It codes for CASSARGIGTEAFF.

This sequence joins TRBV7-8 and TRBJ1-6, with a tentative D call TRBD1 (6 bases). The ends were cut back, 5 bases at V and 10 bases at J, with 15 bases in the middle. The CDR3 sequence is 14 residues long. Germline V gives CDR1 SGHVS, CDR2 FQNEAQ. The CDR3 sequence: CASSTGTAGSPLHF. CDR3 coding DNA: TGTGCCAGCAGCACAGGGACGGCGGGGTCACCCCTCCACTTT.

V usage is TRBV28 and J usage is TRBJ2-7; 12 bases map to TRBD2. This CDR3 has 17 residues. With 1 base clipped from V and 2 bases from J, the junction kept 6 bases outside the gene matches. Germline assignment: CDR1 MDHEN and CDR2 SYDVKM. CDR3 in DNA: TGTGCCAGCAGTTTATCCTCAGGACTAGCGGGGACCTACGAGCAGTACTTC. This gives the protein CASSLSSGLAGTYEQYF.

The J gene is TRBJ2-7, the V gene TRBV6-5; 7 positions agree with TRBD1. Germline assignment: CDR1 MNHEY and CDR2 SVGAGI. CDR3 length equals 15 residues. V shed 5 bases and J 0 bases; nucleotides not matched to a gene: 7. CDR3 loop: CASSGDRVRSYEQYF. The CDR3 bases are TGTGCCAGCAGTGGCGACAGGGTTCGCTCCTACGAGCAGTACTTC.

The V and J genes are TRBV6-1 and TRBJ2-7; the match to TRBD1 covers 9 bases. The CDR3 extends over 16 amino acids. V shed 3 bases and J 4 bases; nucleotides not matched to a gene: 10. CDR1 MNHNS and CDR2 SASEGT come from the germline V gene. CDR3 coding DNA: TGTGCCAGCAGTGATGATCCCGGGACAGGGCCTTACGAGCAGTACTTC. Translation gives CASSDDPGTGPYEQYF.

The chain joins TRBV15 to TRBJ1-3; D possibly corresponds to TRBD1 (6 bases). CDR3 length equals 16 residues. V was pared by 0 bases and J by 4 bases, with 13 bases between. Germline CDR1 LNHNV, CDR2 YYDKDF (reference sequence). The CDR3 spells CATSRDRTGRGNTIYF. The CDR3 DNA sequence: TGTGCCACCAGCAGAGACAGAACAGGGAGAGGAAACACCATATATTTT.

This chain uses TRBV11-2 with TRBJ2-1; tentative D call: TRBD2 (5 bases). V lost 2 bases to trimming and J lost 2 bases, with 13 bases between them. Germline V gene sequence: CDR1 SGHAT, CDR2 FQNNGV. The CDR3 spans 16 residues. The CDR3 sequence is CASSLTAGNAYNEQFF. DNA for the CDR3: TGTGCCAGCAGCTTAACGGCGGGCAACGCCTACAATGAGCAGTTCTTC.

The genes are TRBV27 and TRBJ2-7; 10 nucleotides match TRBD2. This CDR3 spans 16 amino acids. Trimming cost V 0 bases and J 7 bases; bases outside gene matches: 9. CDR1 and CDR2 (germline): MNHEY, SMNVEV (reference sequence). CDR3 nucleotides: TGTGCCAGCAGTTTATCGGCTAGCGGGAGCGTTTGGGAGCAGTACTTC. Translated, it gives CASSLSASGSVWEQYF.

The gene calls are TRBV11-2 and TRBJ1-3; TRBD1 is a possible D gene (5 bases). This CDR3 comprises 14 residues. Germline CDR1 SGHAT, CDR2 FQNNGV. V was cut by 1 base and J by 2 bases, with 6 bases left in between. CDR3 DNA sequence: TGTGCCAGCAGCTTAGGGGGGACTGGAAACACCATATATTTT. Its protein product is CASSLGGTGNTIYF.

The chain links TRBV6-5 to TRBJ1-1; D is perhaps TRBD1 (6 bases). The CDR3 length is 15 residues. CDR1 and CDR2 from the germline V gene are MNHEY and SVGAGI. Trimming removed 2 bases at V and 4 bases at J, with 14 bases between. The chain's CDR3 is CASSYQGQGSTEAFF. The CDR3 coding sequence is TGTGCCAGCAGTTACCAGGGGCAGGGAAGCACTGAAGCTTTCTTT.

The chain carries TRBV5-1 and TRBJ2-5; D gene ambiguous. The V gene's germline CDR1 is SGHRS and CDR2 YFSETQ. This CDR3 is built from 15 residues. The V gene lost 3 bases and the J gene lost 4 bases, with 16 bases spanning the gap. The CDR3 loop is CASSSTDAERETQYF. CDR3 in DNA: TGCGCCAGCAGCTCGACGGATGCGGAAAGAGAGACCCAGTACTTC.

The rearrangement joins TRBV21-1 to TRBJ1-3; the tabulated D call, TRBD1, remains unverified against the DNA. TRBV21-1 is deemed a pseudogene. This CDR3 comprises 15 residues. The CDR3: CASTKSDSSGNTIYF. The CDR3 DNA reads TGTGCCAGCACCAAAAGTGACAGCTCTGGAAACACCATATATTTT.

The chain links TRBV28 to TRBJ1-2; 10 positions agree with TRBD1. V shed 5 bases, J shed 3 bases, and the junction held 15 bases outside the gene matches. Per germline, CDR1 MDHEN and CDR2 SYDVKM. CDR3 size: 18 residues. Here the CDR3 DNA reads TGTGCCAGCAGTGTCGAAACCGGGACAGGGGTTTGGGACTATGGCTACACCTTC. Amino acid sequence: CASSVETGTGVWDYGYTF.

The gene calls are TRBV9 and TRBJ2-1, with TRBD2 identical over 7 bases. The CDR3 totals 16 residues. V dropped 3 bases and J dropped 7; count of bases not matched to a gene: 13. CDR1 and CDR2 from the germline V gene are SGDLS and YYNGEE. The CDR3 spells CASSGSGGGSSNEQFF. CDR3 sequence (DNA): TGTGCCAGCAGCGGATCAGGAGGCGGGAGTTCAAATGAGCAGTTCTTC.